This TCR beta chain comes out of a study of cytomegalovirus exposure and HLA in healthy donors. Turning to the study itself: The 120 validation repertoires matched the 650 to 850 first-cohort repertoires in platform, a later analysis reported. Study conclusions and caveats: Reportedly, cytomegalovirus status was diagnosed with high sensitivity and specificity.

TCRdb's table, derived via immunoSEQ multiplex PCR, lists solely in-frame clones and lacks some. This sample has fewer than 250,000 clones, with around nine tenths found just once. Points on this clone: Antigen unknown.

The validation cohort, a group of 130 or so subjects, included the donors and was separate from the approximately 670-subject first cohort. The sequence derives from a man between 18 and 29 years old in good health and CMV-seronegative. Sequencing used PBMCs.

The DNA for the CDR3 is TGTGCCAGCAGCCCATTGGGGGGGGCCTACAATGAGCAGTTCTTC. This sequence encodes CASSPLGGAYNEQFF. The V gene is TRBV11-2, the J gene TRBJ2-1; 7 nucleotides align to TRBD2. The trim removed 5 bases at V and 2 bases at J, leaving 6 bases unmatched. In germline, CDR1 is SGHAT, CDR2 FQNNGV. The CDR3 is 15 residues long.